One and the same sample provided the 10 T cell receptor beta chains below, sequenced in a study of cytomegalovirus exposure and HLA in healthy donors. Amplification used 60 Vbeta primers and 13 Jbeta primers. Generated by immunoSEQ multiplex PCR, the TCRdb table keeps only in-frame clones and is missing some. In the table there are roughly 140,000 clones, 82% of which are singletons. Sequencing was performed on PBMCs. Receptor source: a man younger than 40 in good health and CMV-seropositive.

V and J are TRBV28 and TRBJ2-7; D is possibly TRBD1 (6 bases). This CDR3 is built from 16 residues. Germline assignment: CDR1 MDHEN and CDR2 SYDVKM. V shed 5 bases and J shed 6 bases, with 23 bases lying between them. CDR3 in DNA: TGTGCCAGCAGTCCCTCCAGGGGCCCCCCTACGGGCGAGCAGTACTTC. Amino acids: CASSPSRGPPTGEQYF.

This clone was found a few times. The rearrangement joins TRBV5-1 to TRBJ1-3; a possible D gene is TRBD1 (6 bases). Germline CDR1 SGHRS, CDR2 YFSETQ. Trimming stripped 1 base from V and 3 bases from J, with 11 bases between. This CDR3 region has 15 residues. CDR3 loop: CASSLIRGFGNTIYF. DNA of the CDR3: TGCGCCAGCAGCTTGATCAGGGGATTTGGAAACACCATATATTTT. Based on the CDR3 plus reference TRBV5-1 and TRBJ1-3, the full variable domain is KAGVTQTPRYLIKTRGQQVTLSCSPISGHRSVSWYQQTPGQGLQFLFEYFSETQRNKGNFPGRFSGRQFSNSRSEMNVSTLELGDSALYLCASSLIRGFGNTIYFGEGSWLTVV.

This chain joins TRBV19 and TRBJ2-1; TRBD1 agrees at 7 bases. V lost 9 bases, J lost 3 bases, and 11 bases stayed unmatched. Germline V CDR1 and CDR2: LNHDA, SQIVND (reference sequence). The CDR3 has 15 residues. The CDR3 nucleotides are TGTGCCAGCTCTAAGGGGGCAGGGGACTACAATGAGCAGTTCTTC. It is translated as CASSKGAGDYNEQFF. Full variable domain (rest looked up from reference TRBV19 and TRBJ2-1): DGGITQSPKYLFRKEGQNVTLSCEQNLNHDAMYWYRQDPGQGLRLIYYSQIVNDFQKGDIAEGYSVSREKKESFPLTVTSAQKNPTAFYLCASSKGAGDYNEQFFGPGTRLTVL.

V is TRBV2 and J is TRBJ1-6; D is perhaps TRBD1 (5 bases). The V and J ends lost 6 bases and 9 bases respectively, with 15 bases between them. The CDR3 extends over 14 amino acids. Germline CDR1 SNHLY, CDR2 FYNNEI. CDR3 DNA sequence: TGTGCCAGCAGCGCCCGGGACTCCTTTTCACCCCTCCACTTT. Translated, it gives CASSARDSFSPLHF.

The chain has TRBV18 and TRBJ1-5, with 7 bases identical to TRBD1. V lost 6 bases to trimming and J lost 3 bases; unmatched junction nucleotides: 5. This CDR3 has 14 residues. Germline V gene sequence: CDR1 KGHSH, CDR2 LQKENI. CDR3 nucleotides: TGTGCCAGCTCCCAACAGGGGACCAATCAGCCCCAGCATTTT. Encoded protein: CASSQQGTNQPQHF.

This CDR3 is CSVGSAKTYEQYF. The CDR3 nucleotides read TGCAGCGTTGGTAGTGCCAAAACCTACGAGCAGTACTTC. The genes are TRBV29-1 and TRBJ2-7; no firm D call. The V gene's germline CDR1 is SQVTM and CDR2 ANQGSEA. The CDR3 spans 13 residues. V lost 4 bases, J lost 2 bases, and 12 bases lay in between.

This chain connects TRBV7-2 to TRBJ1-5; 7 bases are shared with TRBD1. Germline V gives CDR1 SGHTA, CDR2 FQGNSA. CDR3 size: 14 residues. V was clipped by 5 bases and J by 7 bases; unmatched bases: 8. The CDR3 nucleotides are TGTGCCAGCAGCCCGGGGACAGCACTCCAGCCCCAGCATTTT. Amino acids: CASSPGTALQPQHF. The full variable domain, in which reference TRBV7-2 and TRBJ1-5 provide the parts outside the CDR3, is GAGVSQSPSNKVTEKGKDVELRCDPISGHTALYWYRQSLGQGLEFLIYFQGNSAPDKSGLPSDRFSAERTGGSVSTLTIQRTQQEDSAVYLCASSPGTALQPQHFGDGTRLSIL.

This clone was observed a single time. V and J are TRBV10-3 and TRBJ2-7; tentatively, D is TRBD1 (6 bases). From germline, CDR1 is ENHRY and CDR2 SYGVKD. This CDR3 region has 11 residues. Trimming shortened V by 8 bases and J by 4 bases, and 9 bases separated the two germline ends. The CDR3 DNA reads TGTGCCATCCGGGACAAGTACGAGCAGTACTTC. Protein: CAIRDKYEQYF.

This clone was detected only once. The chain joins TRBV28 to TRBJ2-7; TRBD2 agrees at 9 bases. This CDR3 region has 15 residues. J gave up 4 bases and V 5 bases, and 9 bases lay outside the gene matches. From germline, CDR1 is MDHEN and CDR2 SYDVKM. CDR3 region: CASSRGSSGKYEQYF. The DNA for the CDR3 is TGTGCCAGCAGTCGGGGATCTAGCGGGAAATACGAGCAGTACTTC.

The V call is TRBV5-6, the J call TRBJ1-2, with 7 bases aligning to TRBD1. Germline V gives CDR1 SGHDT, CDR2 YYEEEE. Trimming removed 3 bases from V and 7 bases from J; junction bases left unmatched: 6. This CDR3 contains 13 residues. The CDR3 DNA sequence: TGTGCCAGCAGCTCGACAGGGAATGCTGGCTACACCTTC. This encodes CASSSTGNAGYTF.